This T cell receptor (beta chain) was identified during a study of cytomegalovirus exposure and HLA in healthy donors. Findings and limits, study-wide: According to reports, the classifier identified cytomegalovirus status with high specificity and sensitivity.

The protocol was immunoSEQ multiplex PCR, while the TCRdb copy is restricted to in-frame clones and leaves out a portion. The sample includes about 220,000 clones, about 90% of them seen just once. This CDR3 has 16 residues. The ends were cut back, 0 bases at V and 1 base at J, with 12 bases in the middle. The germline V gene has CDR1 SEHNR and CDR2 FQNEAQ (reference sequence). In this sample, this clone turned up once. The antigen remains unidentified. The chain joins TRBV7-9 to TRBJ1-1, with D perhaps TRBD1 (6 bases). The origin of this receptor is a woman under 30 in good health and CMV-seronegative. Input material: PBMCs. CDR3 in amino acids: CASSLADSGWNTEAFF. The CDR3 DNA sequence: TGTGCCAGCAGCTTAGCGGACAGTGGCTGGAACACTGAAGCTTTCTTT.